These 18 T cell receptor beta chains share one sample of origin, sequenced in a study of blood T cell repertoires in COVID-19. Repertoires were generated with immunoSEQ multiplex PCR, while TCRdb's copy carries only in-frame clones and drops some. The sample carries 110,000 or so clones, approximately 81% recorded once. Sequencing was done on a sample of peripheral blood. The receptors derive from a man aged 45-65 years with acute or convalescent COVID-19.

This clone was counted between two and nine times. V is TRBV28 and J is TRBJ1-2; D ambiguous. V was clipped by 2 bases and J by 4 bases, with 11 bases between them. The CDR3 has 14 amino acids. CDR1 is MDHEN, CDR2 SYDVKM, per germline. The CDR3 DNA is TGTGCCAGCAGTTTAAATTTCGGCGGCTATGGCTACACCTTC. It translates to CASSLNFGGYGYTF.

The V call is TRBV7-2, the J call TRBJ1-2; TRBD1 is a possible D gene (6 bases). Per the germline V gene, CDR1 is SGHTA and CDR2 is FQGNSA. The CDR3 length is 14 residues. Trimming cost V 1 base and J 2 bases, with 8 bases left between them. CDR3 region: CASSLDGQNYGYTF. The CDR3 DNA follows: TGTGCCAGCAGCTTAGATGGACAGAACTATGGCTACACCTTC. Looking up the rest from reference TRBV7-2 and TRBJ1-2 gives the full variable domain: GAGVSQSPSNKVTEKGKDVELRCDPISGHTALYWYRQSLGQGLEFLIYFQGNSAPDKSGLPSDRFSAERTGGSVSTLTIQRTQQEDSAVYLCASSLDGQNYGYTFGSGTRLTVV.

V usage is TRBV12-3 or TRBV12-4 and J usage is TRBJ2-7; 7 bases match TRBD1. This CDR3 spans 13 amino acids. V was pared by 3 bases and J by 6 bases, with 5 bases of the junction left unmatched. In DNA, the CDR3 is TGTGCCAGCAGTTTCGGTACAGGGGCCGAGCAGTACGTC. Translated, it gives CASSFGTGAEQYV.

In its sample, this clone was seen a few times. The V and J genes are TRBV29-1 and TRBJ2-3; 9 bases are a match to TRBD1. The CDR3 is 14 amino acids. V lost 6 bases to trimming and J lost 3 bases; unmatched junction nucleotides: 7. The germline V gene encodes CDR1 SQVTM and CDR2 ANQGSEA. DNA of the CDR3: TGCAGCGTGCTAACAGGGGGCTCTACAGATACGCAGTATTTT. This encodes CSVLTGGSTDTQYF.

DNA for the CDR3: TGTGCCATCAAGAGTTCGGAGGCAGATACGCAGTATTTT. Translated: CAIKSSEADTQYF. The rearrangement links TRBV10-3 to TRBJ2-3; a weak D match, TRBD2 (5 bases). The CDR3 sequence is 13 residues long. CDR1 ENHRY and CDR2 SYGVKD come from the germline V gene. With 7 bases removed from V and 4 bases from J, the gap between germline ends came to 12 bases.

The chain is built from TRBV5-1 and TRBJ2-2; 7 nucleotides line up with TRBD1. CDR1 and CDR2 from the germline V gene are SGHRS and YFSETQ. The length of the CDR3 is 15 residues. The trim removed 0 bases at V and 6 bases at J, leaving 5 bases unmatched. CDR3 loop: CASSLARGTAGELFF. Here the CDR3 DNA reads TGCGCCAGCAGCTTGGCCAGGGGGACAGCCGGGGAGCTGTTTTTT.

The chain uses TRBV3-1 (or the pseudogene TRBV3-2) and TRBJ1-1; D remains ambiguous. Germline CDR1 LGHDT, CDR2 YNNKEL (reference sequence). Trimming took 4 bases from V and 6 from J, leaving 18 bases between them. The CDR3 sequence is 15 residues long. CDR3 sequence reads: CASSPDGEGKSEAFF. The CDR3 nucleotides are TGTGCCAGCAGCCCCGACGGGGAGGGAAAGTCTGAAGCTTTCTTT.

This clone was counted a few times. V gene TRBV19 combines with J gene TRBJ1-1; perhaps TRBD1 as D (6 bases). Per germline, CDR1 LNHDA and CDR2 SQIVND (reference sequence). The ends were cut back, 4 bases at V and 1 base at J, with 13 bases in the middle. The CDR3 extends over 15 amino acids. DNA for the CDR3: TGTGCCAGTAGTACGAAGGGGGTTAGGAACACTGAAGCTTTCTTT. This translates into CASSTKGVRNTEAFF.

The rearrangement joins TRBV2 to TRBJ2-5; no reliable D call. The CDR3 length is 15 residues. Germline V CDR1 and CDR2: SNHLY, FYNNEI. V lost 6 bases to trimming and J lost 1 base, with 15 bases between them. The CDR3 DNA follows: TGTGCCAGCAGCTCCTCAATGCGCGGCCAAGAGACCCAGTACTTC. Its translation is CASSSSMRGQETQYF.

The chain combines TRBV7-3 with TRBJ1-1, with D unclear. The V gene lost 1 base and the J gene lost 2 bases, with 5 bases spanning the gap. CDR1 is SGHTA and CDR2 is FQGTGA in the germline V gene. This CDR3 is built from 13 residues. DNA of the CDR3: TGTGCCAGCAGCTTAAATGTAAACACTGAAGCTTTCTTT. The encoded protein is CASSLNVNTEAFF.

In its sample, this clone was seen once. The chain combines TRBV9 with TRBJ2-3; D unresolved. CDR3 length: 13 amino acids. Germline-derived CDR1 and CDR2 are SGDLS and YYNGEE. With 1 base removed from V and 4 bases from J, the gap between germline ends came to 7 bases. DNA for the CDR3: TGTGCCAGCAGCGTACGCGGCTCAGATACGCAGTATTTT. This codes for CASSVRGSDTQYF. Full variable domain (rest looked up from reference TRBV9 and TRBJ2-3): DSGVTQTPKHLITATGQRVTLRCSPRSGDLSVYWYQQSLDQGLQFLIQYYNGEERAKGNILERFSAQQFPDLHSELNLSSLELGDSALYFCASSVRGSDTQYFGPGTRLTVL.

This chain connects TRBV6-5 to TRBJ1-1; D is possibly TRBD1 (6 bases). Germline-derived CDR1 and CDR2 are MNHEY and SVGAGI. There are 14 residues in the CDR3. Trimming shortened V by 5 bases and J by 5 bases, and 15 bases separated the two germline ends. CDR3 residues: CASSMGRDTTEAFF. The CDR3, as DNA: TGTGCCAGCAGTATGGGGAGGGACACGACTGAAGCTTTCTTT.

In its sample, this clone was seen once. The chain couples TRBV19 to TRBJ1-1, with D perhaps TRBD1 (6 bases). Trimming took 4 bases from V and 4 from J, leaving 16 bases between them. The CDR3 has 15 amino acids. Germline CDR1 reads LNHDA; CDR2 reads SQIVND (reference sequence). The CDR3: CASSTPDSLSTEAFF. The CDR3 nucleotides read TGTGCCAGTAGTACCCCGGACAGCTTATCCACTGAAGCTTTCTTT.

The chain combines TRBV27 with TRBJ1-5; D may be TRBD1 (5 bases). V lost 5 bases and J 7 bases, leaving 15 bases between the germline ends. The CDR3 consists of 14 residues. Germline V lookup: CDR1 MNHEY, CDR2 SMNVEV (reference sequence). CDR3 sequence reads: CASSPLGQGQPQHF. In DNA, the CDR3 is TGTGCCAGCAGTCCCCTGGGGCAGGGCCAGCCCCAGCATTTT.

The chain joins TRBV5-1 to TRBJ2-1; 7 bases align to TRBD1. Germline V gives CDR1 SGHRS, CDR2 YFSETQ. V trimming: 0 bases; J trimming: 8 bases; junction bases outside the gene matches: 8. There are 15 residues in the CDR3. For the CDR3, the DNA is TGCGCCAGCAGCTTGGGGGGAGACAGGGTTCATGAGCAGTTCTTC. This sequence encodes CASSLGGDRVHEQFF. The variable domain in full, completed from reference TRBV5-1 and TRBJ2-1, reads KAGVTQTPRYLIKTRGQQVTLSCSPISGHRSVSWYQQTPGQGLQFLFEYFSETQRNKGNFPGRFSGRQFSNSRSEMNVSTLELGDSALYLCASSLGGDRVHEQFFGPGTRLTVL.

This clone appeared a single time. The CDR3 loop is CASSHRVSEQYV. CDR3 nucleotide sequence: TGTGCCAGCAGCCACAGGGTCTCCGAGCAGTACGTC. The V call is TRBV11-2, the J call TRBJ2-7; maybe TRBD1 (6 bases). Per the germline V gene, CDR1 is SGHAT and CDR2 is FQNNGV. There are 12 residues in the CDR3. V was pared by 5 bases and J by 6 bases, with 11 bases between.

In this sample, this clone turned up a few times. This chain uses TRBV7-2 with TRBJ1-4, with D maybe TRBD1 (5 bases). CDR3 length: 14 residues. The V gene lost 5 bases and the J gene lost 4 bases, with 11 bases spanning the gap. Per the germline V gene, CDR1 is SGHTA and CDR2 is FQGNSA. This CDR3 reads CASSPAGFNEKLFF. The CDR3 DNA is TGTGCCAGCAGCCCGGCAGGGTTTAATGAAAAACTGTTTTTT. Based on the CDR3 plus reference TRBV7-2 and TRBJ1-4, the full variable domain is GAGVSQSPSNKVTEKGKDVELRCDPISGHTALYWYRQSLGQGLEFLIYFQGNSAPDKSGLPSDRFSAERTGGSVSTLTIQRTQQEDSAVYLCASSPAGFNEKLFFGSGTQLSVL.

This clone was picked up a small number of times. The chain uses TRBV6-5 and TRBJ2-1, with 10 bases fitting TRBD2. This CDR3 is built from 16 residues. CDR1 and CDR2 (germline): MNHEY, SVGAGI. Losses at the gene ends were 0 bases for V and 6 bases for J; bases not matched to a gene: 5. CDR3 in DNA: TGTGCCAGCAGTTACTCCCCCAGCGGGGGGGTCAATGAGCAGTTCTTC. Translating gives CASSYSPSGGVNEQFF.